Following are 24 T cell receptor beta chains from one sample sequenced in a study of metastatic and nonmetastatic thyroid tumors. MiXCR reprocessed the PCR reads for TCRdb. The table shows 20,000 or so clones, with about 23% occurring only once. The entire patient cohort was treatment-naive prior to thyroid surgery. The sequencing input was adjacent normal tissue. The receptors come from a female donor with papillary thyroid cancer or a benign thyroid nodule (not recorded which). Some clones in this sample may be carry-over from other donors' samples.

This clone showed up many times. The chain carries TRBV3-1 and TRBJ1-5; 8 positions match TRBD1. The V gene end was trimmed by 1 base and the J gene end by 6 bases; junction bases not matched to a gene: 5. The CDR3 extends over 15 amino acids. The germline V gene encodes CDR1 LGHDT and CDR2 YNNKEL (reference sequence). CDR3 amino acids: CASSQVPGGGQPQHF. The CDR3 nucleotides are TGTGCCAGCAGCCAAGTCCCAGGGGGCGGTCAGCCCCAGCATTTT.

This chain's CDR3 is CASSDYQGRRGYTF. The CDR3 nucleotides are TGTGCCAGCAGTGATTACCAGGGACGTCGAGGCTACACCTTC. The J gene is TRBJ1-2, the V gene TRBV2, with TRBD1 as a possible D gene (5 bases). Germline V lookup: CDR1 SNHLY, CDR2 FYNNEI. The CDR3 runs to 14 residues. The V and J ends lost 3 bases and 8 bases respectively, with 16 bases between them.

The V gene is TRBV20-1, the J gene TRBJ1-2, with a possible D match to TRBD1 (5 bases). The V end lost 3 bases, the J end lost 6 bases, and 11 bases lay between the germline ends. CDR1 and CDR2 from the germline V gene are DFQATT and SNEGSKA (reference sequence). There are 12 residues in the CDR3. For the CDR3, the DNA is TGCAGTGCTAGTTTGGGGGGGAATGGCTACACCTTC. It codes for CSASLGGNGYTF.

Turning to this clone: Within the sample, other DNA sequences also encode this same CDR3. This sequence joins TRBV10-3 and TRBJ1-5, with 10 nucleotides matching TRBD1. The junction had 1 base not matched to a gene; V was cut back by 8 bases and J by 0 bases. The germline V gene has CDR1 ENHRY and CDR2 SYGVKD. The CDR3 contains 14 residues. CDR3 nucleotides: TGTGCCATCGGGACAGGGGATAGCAATCAGCCCCAGCATTTT. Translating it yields CAIGTGDSNQPQHF.

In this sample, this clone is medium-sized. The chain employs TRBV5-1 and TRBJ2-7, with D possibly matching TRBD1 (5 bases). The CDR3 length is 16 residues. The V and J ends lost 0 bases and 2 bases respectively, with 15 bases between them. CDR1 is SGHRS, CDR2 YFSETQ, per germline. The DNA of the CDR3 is TGCGCCAGCAGCTTGGAGCCTAGGGGCCGGACCTACGAGCAGTACTTC. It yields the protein CASSLEPRGRTYEQYF.

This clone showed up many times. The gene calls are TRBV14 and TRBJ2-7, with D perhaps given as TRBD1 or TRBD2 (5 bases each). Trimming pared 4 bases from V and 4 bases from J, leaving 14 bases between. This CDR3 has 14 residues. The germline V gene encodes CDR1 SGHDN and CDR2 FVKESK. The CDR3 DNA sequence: TGTGCCAGCAGCCCCCCCCCTGGGGGTTACGAGCAGTACTTC. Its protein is CASSPPPGGYEQYF.

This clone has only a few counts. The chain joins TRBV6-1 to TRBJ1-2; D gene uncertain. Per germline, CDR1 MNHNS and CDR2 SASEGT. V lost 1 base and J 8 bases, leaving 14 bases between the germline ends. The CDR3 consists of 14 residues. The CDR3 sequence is CASSEDPAFTGYTF. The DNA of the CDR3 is TGTGCCAGCAGTGAAGATCCCGCATTTACGGGCTACACCTTC.

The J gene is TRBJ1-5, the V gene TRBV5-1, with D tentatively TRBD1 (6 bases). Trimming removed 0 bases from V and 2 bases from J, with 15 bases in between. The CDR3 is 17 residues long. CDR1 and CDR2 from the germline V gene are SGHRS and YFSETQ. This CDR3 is CASSLGYGGAGNQPQHF. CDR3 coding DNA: TGCGCCAGCAGCTTGGGGTATGGGGGCGCAGGCAATCAGCCCCAGCATTTT.

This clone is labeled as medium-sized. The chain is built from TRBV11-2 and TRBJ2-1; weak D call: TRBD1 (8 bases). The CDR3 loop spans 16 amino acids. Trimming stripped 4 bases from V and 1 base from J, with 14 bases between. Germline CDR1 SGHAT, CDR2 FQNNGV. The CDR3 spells CASSSNRGGSYNEQFF. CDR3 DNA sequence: TGTGCCAGCAGCTCGAACAGGGGGGGGTCCTACAATGAGCAGTTCTTC.

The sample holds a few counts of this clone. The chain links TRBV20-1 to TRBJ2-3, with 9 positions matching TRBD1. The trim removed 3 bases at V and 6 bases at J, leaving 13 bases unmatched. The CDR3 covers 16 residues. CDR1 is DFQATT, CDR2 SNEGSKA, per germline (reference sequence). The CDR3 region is CSASANPGQGRDTQYF. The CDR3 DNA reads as TGCAGTGCTAGCGCCAATCCGGGACAGGGCCGCGATACGCAGTATTTT.

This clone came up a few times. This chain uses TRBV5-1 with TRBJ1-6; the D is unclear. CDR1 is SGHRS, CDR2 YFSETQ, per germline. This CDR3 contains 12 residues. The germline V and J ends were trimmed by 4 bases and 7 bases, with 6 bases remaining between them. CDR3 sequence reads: CASSLLNSPLHF. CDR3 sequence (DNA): TGCGCCAGCAGCCTACTAAATTCACCCCTCCACTTT.

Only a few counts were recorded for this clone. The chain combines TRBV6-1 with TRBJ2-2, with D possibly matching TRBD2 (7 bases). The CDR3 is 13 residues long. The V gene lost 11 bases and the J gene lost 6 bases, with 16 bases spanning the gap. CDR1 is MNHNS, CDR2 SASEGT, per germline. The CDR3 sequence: CASEGGHAGELFF. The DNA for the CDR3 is TGTGCCTCCGAGGGGGGGCACGCCGGGGAGCTGTTTTTT.

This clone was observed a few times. The CDR3 region has the DNA TGTGCCAGCCCCACGGAAGGCCTAGCGAACACCGGGGAGCTGTTTTTT. Its protein product is CASPTEGLANTGELFF. This sequence joins TRBV12-3 or TRBV12-4 and TRBJ2-2; D ambiguous. The CDR3 runs to 16 residues. The V end was cut by 8 bases, the J end by 0 bases, with 16 bases between.

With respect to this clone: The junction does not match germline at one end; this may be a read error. CDR3 residues: CSARGGFTYTQYF. DNA for the CDR3: TGCAGTGCTAGAGGGGGATTCACATATACGCAGTATTTT. This sequence joins TRBV20-1 and TRBJ2-3, with unresolved D. The germline V gene encodes CDR1 DFQATT and CDR2 SNEGSKA (reference sequence). This CDR3 spans 13 amino acids.

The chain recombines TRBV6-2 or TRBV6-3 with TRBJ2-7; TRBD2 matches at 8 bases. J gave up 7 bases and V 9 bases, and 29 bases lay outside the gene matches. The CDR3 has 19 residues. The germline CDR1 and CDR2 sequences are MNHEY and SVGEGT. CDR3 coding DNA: TGTGCCAGTAGTACACTCGTCGTTACTAGCGGTAGATCTCGGCGAGAGCAGTACTTC. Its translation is CASSTLVVTSGRSRREQYF.

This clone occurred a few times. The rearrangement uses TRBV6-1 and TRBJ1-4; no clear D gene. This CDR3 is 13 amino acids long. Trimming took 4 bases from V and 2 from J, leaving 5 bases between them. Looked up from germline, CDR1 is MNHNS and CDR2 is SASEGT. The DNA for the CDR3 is TGTGCCAGCAGTGGATGGACTAATGAAAAACTGTTTTTT. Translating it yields CASSGWTNEKLFF.

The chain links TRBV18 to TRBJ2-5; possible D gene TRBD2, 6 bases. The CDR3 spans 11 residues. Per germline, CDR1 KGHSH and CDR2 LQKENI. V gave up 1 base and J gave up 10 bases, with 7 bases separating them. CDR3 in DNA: TGTGCCAGCTCACCACAGGAGGGCCAGTACTTC. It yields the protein CASSPQEGQYF. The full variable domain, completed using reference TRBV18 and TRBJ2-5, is NAGVMQNPRHLVRRRGQEARLRCSPMKGHSHVYWYRQLPEEGLKFMVYLQKENIIDESGMPKERFSAEFPKEGPSILRIQQVVRGDSAAYFCASSPQEGQYFGPGTRLLVL.

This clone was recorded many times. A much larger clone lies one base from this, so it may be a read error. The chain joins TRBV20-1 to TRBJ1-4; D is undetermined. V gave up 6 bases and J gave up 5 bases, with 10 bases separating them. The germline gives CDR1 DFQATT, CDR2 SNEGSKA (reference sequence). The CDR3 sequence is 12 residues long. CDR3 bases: TGCAGTGCCAAGCCTACGAATGAAAAACTGTTTTTT. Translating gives CSAKPTNEKLFF.

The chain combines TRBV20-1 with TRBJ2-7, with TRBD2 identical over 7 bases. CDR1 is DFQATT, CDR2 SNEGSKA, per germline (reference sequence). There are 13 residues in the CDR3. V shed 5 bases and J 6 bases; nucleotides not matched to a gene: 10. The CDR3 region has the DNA TGCAGTGCTGCCCCCAGCGGGAAGGTCGAGCAGTACTTC. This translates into CSAAPSGKVEQYF.

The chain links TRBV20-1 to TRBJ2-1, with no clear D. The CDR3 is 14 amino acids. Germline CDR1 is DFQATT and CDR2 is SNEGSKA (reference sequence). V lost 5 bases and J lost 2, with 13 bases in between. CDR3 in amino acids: CSAPQLSPYNEQFF. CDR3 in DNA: TGCAGTGCTCCTCAGCTCTCCCCCTACAATGAGCAGTTCTTC.

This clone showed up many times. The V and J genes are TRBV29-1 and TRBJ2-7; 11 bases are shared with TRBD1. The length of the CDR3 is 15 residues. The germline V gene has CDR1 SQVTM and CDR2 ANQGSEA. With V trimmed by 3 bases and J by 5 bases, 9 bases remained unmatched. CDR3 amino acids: CSVEDTGTGGNEQYF. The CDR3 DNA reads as TGCAGCGTTGAGGATACCGGGACAGGGGGTAACGAGCAGTACTTC.

For the CDR3, the DNA is TGTGCCAGCAGTTATAACCGCGGACTAGCGGGAGACGAGCAGTACTTC. This encodes CASSYNRGLAGDEQYF. V gene TRBV6-2 or TRBV6-3 combines with J gene TRBJ2-7, with 13 nucleotides matching TRBD2. V lost 3 bases, J lost 5 bases, and 7 bases stayed unmatched. The germline gives CDR1 MNHEY, CDR2 SVGEGT. This CDR3 is built from 16 residues.

The CDR3 DNA reads TGTGCCAGCAAGAACGACCGGGGGGGGGAAGGGTACGAGCAGTACTTC. This codes for CASKNDRGGEGYEQYF. The chain links TRBV27 to TRBJ2-7, with 8 bases matching TRBD2. The CDR3 runs 16 residues. J lost 4 bases, V lost 7 bases, and 15 bases had no gene match. In germline, CDR1 is MNHEY, CDR2 SMNVEV (reference sequence).

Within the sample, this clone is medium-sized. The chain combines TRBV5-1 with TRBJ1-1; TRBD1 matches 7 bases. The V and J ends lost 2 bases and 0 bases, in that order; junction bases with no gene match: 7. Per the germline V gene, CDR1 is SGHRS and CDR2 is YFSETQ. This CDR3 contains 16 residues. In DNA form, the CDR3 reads TGCGCCAGCAGCTTACAAACAGGGGCGATGAACACTGAAGCTTTCTTT. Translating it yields CASSLQTGAMNTEAFF.